This T cell receptor beta chain appears in the sequencing data of a study of cytomegalovirus exposure and HLA in healthy donors. Per the germline V gene, CDR1 is SGHTA and CDR2 is FQGTGA. The V and J ends lost 1 base and 5 bases, in that order; junction bases with no gene match: 3. CDR3 length equals 15 residues. Researchers ran the PCR with 60 Vbeta and 13 Jbeta primers. Generated by immunoSEQ multiplex PCR, the TCRdb table keeps only in-frame clones and is missing some. The top ten clones hold roughly 6.2% of a sample with roughly 79,000 clones, approximately 81% of them seen once. The sample comprised PBMCs. The receptor was isolated from a woman aged 45-59 years in good health and CMV-seropositive. The chain joins TRBV7-3 to TRBJ1-5; 9 bases agree with TRBD1. CDR3 residues: CASSLKRTGDQPQHF. The CDR3 DNA is TGTGCCAGCAGCTTAAAAAGGACAGGGGATCAGCCCCAGCATTTT. The complete variable domain, with remaining parts taken from reference TRBV7-3 and TRBJ1-5, reads GAGVSQTPSNKVTEKGKYVELRCDPISGHTALYWYRQSLGQGPEFLIYFQGTGAADDSGLPNDRFFAVRPEGSVSTLKIQRTERGDSAVYLCASSLKRTGDQPQHFGDGTRLSIL.